This is a list of T cell receptor beta chains from one sample in a study of PD-1 blockade in classical Hodgkin lymphoma. Data came from immunoSEQ multiplex PCR; TCRdb stores just in-frame clones and leaves some out. The sample includes some 100,000 clones, more than 90% seen only once; the top ten take about 2.5%. Sequences were derived from peripheral blood mononuclear cells (PBMCs), sampled at baseline. The receptors shown here come from a human donor with classical Hodgkin lymphoma. The CDR3 runs from the conserved cysteine through the conserved F or W. The D gene is left open where the match is weak. Clone size is given for some rows only: seen once, a few or many times, or a class if the clone is expanded.

TRBJ2-4 | TRBD2 | NA | TRBV30 | CAWSVYAGGRAWGNIQYF | TGTGCCTGGAGTGTCTACGCCGGTGGGAGGGCCTGGGGAAACATTCAGTACTTC
TRBJ2-1 | NA | NA | TRBV9 | CASRAVGPNEQFF | TGTGCCAGCAGAGCTGTGGGTCCCAATGAGCAGTTCTTC
TRBJ2-1 | TRBD2 | once | TRBV20-1 | CSATPGLAQFF | TGCAGTGCCACCCCGGGACTAGCTCAGTTCTTC
TRBJ2-1 | NA | NA | TRBV5-1 | CASSLSSRQYNEQFF | TGCGCCAGCAGCCTCTCTTCTCGGCAGTACAATGAGCAGTTCTTC
TRBJ2-2 | TRBD2 | NA | TRBV5-1 | CASSLVGLAGAGELFF | TGCGCCAGCAGCTTGGTGGGACTAGCGGGTGCCGGGGAGCTGTTTTTT
TRBJ1-2 | NA | NA | TRBV18 | CASSQSGSPGATF | TGTGCCAGCTCACAAAGTGGGTCCCCTGGGGCTACCTTC
TRBJ2-2 | TRBD2 | NA | TRBV6-4 | CASSVGSGRGTGELFF | TGTGCCAGCAGCGTAGGTAGCGGGAGAGGAACCGGGGAGCTGTTTTTT
TRBJ1-1 | NA | NA | TRBV6-1 | CASSENRVTEAFF | TGTGCCAGCAGTGAGAACAGGGTCACTGAAGCTTTCTTT
TRBJ1-1 | NA | few | TRBV19 | CASTNSWGRSLTEAFF | TGTGCCAGTACAAACTCCTGGGGCAGGAGCCTAACTGAAGCTTTCTTT
TRBJ1-2 | TRBD1 | NA | TRBV28 | CASSSGGVSYGYTF | TGTGCCAGCAGCTCAGGGGGGGTCAGCTATGGCTACACCTTC
TRBJ2-5 | NA | NA | TRBV10-3 | CAISADREGETQYF | TGTGCCATCAGTGCCGACAGGGAGGGGGAGACCCAGTACTTC
TRBJ1-2 | NA | NA | TRBV29-1 | CSVEDRVNGYTF | TGCAGCGTTGAAGACAGGGTGAATGGCTACACCTTC
TRBJ2-7 | NA | once | TRBV6-5 | CASSYSGSVPTYEQYF | TGTGCCAGCAGTTACTCGGGGTCGGTTCCCACCTACGAGCAGTACTTC
TRBJ2-7 | NA | NA | TRBV4-1 | CASSQVVSSYEQYF | TGCGCCAGCAGCCAAGTGGTGAGCTCCTACGAGCAGTACTTC
TRBJ2-3 | TRBD1 | NA | TRBV11-3 | CASSLGRDRVTDTQYF | TGTGCCAGCAGCTTAGGAAGGGACAGGGTAACAGATACGCAGTATTTT
TRBJ2-7 | TRBD1 | NA | TRBV5-8 | CASSLGTGKGYEQYF | TGTGCCAGCAGCTTGGGGACAGGGAAGGGCTACGAGCAGTACTTC
TRBJ2-3 | NA | once | TRBV7-3 | CASSLPAGGTDTQYF | TGTGCCAGCAGCTTACCAGCCGGGGGCACAGATACGCAGTATTTT
TRBJ1-1 | NA | once | TRBV7-9 | CASSLGIVVQGNEAFF | TGTGCCAGCAGCTTAGGAATCGTGGTACAGGGTAATGAAGCTTTCTTT
TRBJ1-2 | NA | NA | TRBV5-3 | CARSLWLPAIWANYGYTF | TGTGCCAGAAGCTTGTGGCTACCGGCAATTTGGGCTAACTATGGCTACACCTTC
TRBJ2-1 | TRBD2 | NA | TRBV28 | CASGTSLPPEQFF | TGTGCCAGCGGGACTAGCCTTCCGCCTGAGCAGTTCTTC
TRBJ2-3 | TRBD2 | NA | TRBV28 | CASSSAGLAGAPSYTDTQYF | TGTGCCAGCAGTTCTGCCGGACTAGCGGGGGCCCCATCATACACAGATACGCAGTATTTT
TRBJ2-7 | NA | NA | TRBV7-8 | CASSLAAVNYEQYF | TGTGCCAGCAGCTTAGCGGCCGTAAACTACGAGCAGTACTTC
TRBJ1-1 | NA | NA | TRBV5-6 | CASGLVQGWITEAFF | TGTGCCAGCGGCTTGGTGCAGGGTTGGATCACTGAAGCTTTCTTT
TRBJ2-3 | TRBD2 | few | TRBV28 | CASSLRAAGALTDTQYF | TGTGCCAGCAGTTTAAGGGCAGCGGGAGCCCTCACAGATACGCAGTATTTT